In this sample, the clone carrying this T cell receptor (beta chain) turned up a few times. Authors' data handling: Nucleated cell counts were estimated from reference gene primer amplification. Generated by immunoSEQ multiplex PCR, the TCRdb table keeps only in-frame clones and is missing some. V, J and clone size reflect that table, while D and trimming were determined from the DNA. This table holds about 130,000 clones, around 84% found once. The entry originates in a study of blood T cell repertoires in COVID-19. Across the study: COVID-19 samples collected from the United States, Italy and Spain covered acute and convalescent phases.

Germline-derived CDR1 and CDR2 are MNHEY and SMNVEV (reference sequence). The CDR3 has 13 amino acids. Trimming removed 7 bases at V and 4 bases at J, with 10 bases between. The clonotype was recovered from a middle-aged man with acute COVID-19. Source material: PBMCs or T cells enriched from blood (not recorded which). The V gene is TRBV27, the J gene TRBJ1-4; tentative D call: TRBD1 (5 bases). CDR3 protein: CASTGGGNEKLFF. CDR3 sequence (DNA): TGTGCCAGCACGGGGGGAGGTAATGAAAAACTGTTTTTT.